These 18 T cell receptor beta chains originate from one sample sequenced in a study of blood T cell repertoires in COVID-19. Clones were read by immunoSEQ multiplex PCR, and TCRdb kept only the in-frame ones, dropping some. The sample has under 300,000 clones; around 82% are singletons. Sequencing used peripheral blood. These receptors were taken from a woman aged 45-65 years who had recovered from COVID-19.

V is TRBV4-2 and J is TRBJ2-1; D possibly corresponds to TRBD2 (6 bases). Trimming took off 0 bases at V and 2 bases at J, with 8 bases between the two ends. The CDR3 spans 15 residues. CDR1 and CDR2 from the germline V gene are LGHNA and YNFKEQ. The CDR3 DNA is TGTGCCAGCAGCCAAGAACCTAGCGCCTACAATGAGCAGTTCTTC. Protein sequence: CASSQEPSAYNEQFF.

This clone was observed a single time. The CDR3 spells CASSYSGGAGEAFF. The CDR3 coding sequence is TGTGCCAGCAGTTACTCCGGGGGGGCTGGTGAAGCTTTCTTT. V is TRBV6-5 and J is TRBJ1-1, with TRBD1 as a possible D gene (6 bases). Trimming shortened V by 0 bases and J by 7 bases, and 12 bases separated the two germline ends. Germline V CDR1 and CDR2: MNHEY, SVGAGI. The CDR3 covers 14 residues.

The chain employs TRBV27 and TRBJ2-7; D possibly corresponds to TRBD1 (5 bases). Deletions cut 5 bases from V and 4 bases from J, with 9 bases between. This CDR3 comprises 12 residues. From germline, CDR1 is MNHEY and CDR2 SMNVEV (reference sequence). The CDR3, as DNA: TGTGCCAGCAGTCACGGACAATACGAGCAGTACTTC. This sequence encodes CASSHGQYEQYF.

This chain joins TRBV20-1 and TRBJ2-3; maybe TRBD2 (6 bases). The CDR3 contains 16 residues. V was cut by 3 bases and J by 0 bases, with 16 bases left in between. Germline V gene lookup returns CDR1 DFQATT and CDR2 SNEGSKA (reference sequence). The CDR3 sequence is CSASSLPGESTDTQYF. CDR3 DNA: TGCAGTGCTAGTTCCCTCCCGGGAGAAAGCACAGATACGCAGTATTTT.

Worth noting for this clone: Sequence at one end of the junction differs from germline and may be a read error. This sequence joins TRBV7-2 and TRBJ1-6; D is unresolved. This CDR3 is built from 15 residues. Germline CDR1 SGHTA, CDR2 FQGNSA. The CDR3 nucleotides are TGTGCCAGCAGCGTAGCTGGACTGGGAAATTCACCCCTCCACTTT. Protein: CASSVAGLGNSPLHF.

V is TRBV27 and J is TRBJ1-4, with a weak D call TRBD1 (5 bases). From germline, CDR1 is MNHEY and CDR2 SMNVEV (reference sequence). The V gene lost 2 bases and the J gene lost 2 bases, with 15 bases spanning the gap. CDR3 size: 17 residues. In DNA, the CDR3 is TGTGCCAGCAGTTTAAAGGCAGGGCCGGCCACTAATGAAAAACTGTTTTTT. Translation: CASSLKAGPATNEKLFF. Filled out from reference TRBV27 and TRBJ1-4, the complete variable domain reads EAQVTQNPRYLITVTGKKLTVTCSQNMNHEYMSWYRQDPGLGLRQIYYSMNVEVTDKGDVPEGYKVSRKEKRNFPLILESPSPNQTSLYFCASSLKAGPATNEKLFFGSGTQLSVL.

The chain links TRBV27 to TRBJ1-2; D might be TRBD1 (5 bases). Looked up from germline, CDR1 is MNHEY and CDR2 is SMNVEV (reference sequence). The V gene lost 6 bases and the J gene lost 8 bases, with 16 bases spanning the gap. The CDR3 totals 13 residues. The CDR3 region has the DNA TGTGCCAGCAGAATGGACGGGGGGTCGGGCTACACCTTC. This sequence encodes CASRMDGGSGYTF.

CDR3 sequence reads: CASSITDNQPQHF. Written as DNA, the CDR3 is TGTGCCAGCAGTATCACAGATAATCAGCCCCAGCATTTT. V gene TRBV12-3 or TRBV12-4 combines with J gene TRBJ1-5; D is uncertain. This CDR3 is built from 13 residues. Trimming removed 5 bases from V and 4 bases from J, with 9 bases in between.

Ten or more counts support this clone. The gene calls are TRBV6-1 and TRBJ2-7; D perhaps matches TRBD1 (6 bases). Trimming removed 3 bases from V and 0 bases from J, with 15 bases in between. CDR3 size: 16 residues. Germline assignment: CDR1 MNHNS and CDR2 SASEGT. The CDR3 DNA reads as TGTGCCAGCAGTGAGGAAAAGGACAGAAACTCCTACGAGCAGTACTTC. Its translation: CASSEEKDRNSYEQYF.

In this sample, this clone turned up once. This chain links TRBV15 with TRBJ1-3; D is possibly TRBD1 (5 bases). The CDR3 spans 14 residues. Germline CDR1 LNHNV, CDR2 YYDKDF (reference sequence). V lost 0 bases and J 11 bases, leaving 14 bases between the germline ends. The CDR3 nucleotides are TGTGCCACCAGCAGAGATCTGGGGCCGCATCCCATATATTTT. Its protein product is CATSRDLGPHPIYF.

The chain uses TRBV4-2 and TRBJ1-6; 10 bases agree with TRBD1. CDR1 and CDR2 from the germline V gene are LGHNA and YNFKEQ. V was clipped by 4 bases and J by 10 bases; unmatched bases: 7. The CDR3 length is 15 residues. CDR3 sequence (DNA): TGTGCCAGCAGCCCCGGGACAGGGGACCGCTCACCCCTCCACTTT. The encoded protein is CASSPGTGDRSPLHF.

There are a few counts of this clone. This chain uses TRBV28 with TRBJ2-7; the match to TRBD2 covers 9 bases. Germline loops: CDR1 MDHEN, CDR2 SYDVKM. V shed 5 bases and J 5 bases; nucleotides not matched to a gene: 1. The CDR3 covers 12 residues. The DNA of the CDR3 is TGTGCCAGCAGTAGCGGGAGGAACGAGCAGTACTTC. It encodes CASSSGRNEQYF.

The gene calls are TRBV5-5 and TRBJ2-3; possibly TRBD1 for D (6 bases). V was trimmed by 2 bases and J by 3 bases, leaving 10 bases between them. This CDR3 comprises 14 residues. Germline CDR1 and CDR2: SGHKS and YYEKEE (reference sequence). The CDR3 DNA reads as TGTGCCAGCAGCTTCGACAGGTCGACAGATACGCAGTATTTT. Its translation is CASSFDRSTDTQYF.

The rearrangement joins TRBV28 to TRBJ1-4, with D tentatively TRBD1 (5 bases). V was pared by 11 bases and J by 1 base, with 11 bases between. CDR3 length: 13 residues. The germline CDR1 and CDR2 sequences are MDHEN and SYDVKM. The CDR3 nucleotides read TGTGCCTGTAACGGGGGAACTAATGAAAAACTGTTTTTT. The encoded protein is CACNGGTNEKLFF.

CDR3 sequence reads: CASSLGGQETQYF. The CDR3 DNA reads TGTGCCAGCAGCTTAGGAGGGCAAGAGACCCAGTACTTC. This chain joins TRBV7-8 and TRBJ2-5; D possibly corresponds to TRBD2 (5 bases). V was shortened by 1 base and J by 2 bases, with 5 bases between the two germline ends. Germline V gene lookup returns CDR1 SGHVS and CDR2 FQNEAQ. The CDR3 loop spans 13 amino acids.

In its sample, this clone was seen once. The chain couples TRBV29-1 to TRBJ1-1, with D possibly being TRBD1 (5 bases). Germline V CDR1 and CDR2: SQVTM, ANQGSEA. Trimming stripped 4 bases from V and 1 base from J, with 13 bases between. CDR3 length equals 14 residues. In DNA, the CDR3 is TGCAGCGTTGCCCTCCTGACAGAGAACACTGAAGCTTTCTTT. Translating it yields CSVALLTENTEAFF.

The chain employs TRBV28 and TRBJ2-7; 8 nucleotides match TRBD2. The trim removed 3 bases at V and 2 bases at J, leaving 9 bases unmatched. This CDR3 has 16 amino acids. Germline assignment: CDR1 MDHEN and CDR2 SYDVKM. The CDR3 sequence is CASSFTGGRPPYEQYF. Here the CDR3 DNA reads TGTGCCAGCAGTTTCACCGGCGGGAGGCCCCCCTACGAGCAGTACTTC.

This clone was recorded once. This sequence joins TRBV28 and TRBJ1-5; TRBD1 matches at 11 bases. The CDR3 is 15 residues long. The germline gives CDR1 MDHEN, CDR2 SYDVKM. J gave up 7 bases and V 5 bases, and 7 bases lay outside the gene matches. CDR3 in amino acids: CASSVRTGGDQPQHF. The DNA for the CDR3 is TGTGCCAGCAGTGTCCGGACAGGGGGCGACCAGCCCCAGCATTTT.